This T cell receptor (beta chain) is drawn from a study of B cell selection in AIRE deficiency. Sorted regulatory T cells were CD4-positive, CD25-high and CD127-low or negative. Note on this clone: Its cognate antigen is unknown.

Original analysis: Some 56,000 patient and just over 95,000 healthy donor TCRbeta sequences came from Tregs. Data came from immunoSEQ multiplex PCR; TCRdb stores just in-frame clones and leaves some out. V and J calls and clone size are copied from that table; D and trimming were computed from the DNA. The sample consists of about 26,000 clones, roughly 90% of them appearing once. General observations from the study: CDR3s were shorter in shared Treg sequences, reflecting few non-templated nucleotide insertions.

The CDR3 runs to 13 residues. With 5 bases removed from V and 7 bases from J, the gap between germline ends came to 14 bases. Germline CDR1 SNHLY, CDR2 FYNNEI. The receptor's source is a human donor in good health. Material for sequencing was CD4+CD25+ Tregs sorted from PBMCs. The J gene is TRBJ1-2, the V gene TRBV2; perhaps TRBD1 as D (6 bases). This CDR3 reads CASSQGWSGGYTF. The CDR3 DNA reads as TGTGCCAGCAGTCAGGGGTGGAGTGGTGGCTACACCTTC.